This T cell receptor beta chain originates from a study of Graves' ophthalmopathy and Graves' hyperthyroidism (dated by TCRdb to 2016 to 2019). For the study in its entirety: Peripheral blood was collected at initial diagnosis, before any treatment. TCR beta repertoire signatures were used to distinguish Graves' ophthalmopathy from Graves' hyperthyroidism and to predict progression to ophthalmopathy. In total, 135 blood samples were TCR-sequenced: some 43 ophthalmopathy, about 75 hyperthyroidism and approximately 17 hyperthyroidism-to-ophthalmopathy patients. To explore V-J signatures that distinguish ophthalmopathy from hyperthyroidism, a discovery set of about a hundred patients was enrolled, made up of approximately 45 with ophthalmopathy and under 65 with stable hyperthyroidism. The independent validation cohort included under 20 hyperthyroidism patients plus 17 patients who later progressed from hyperthyroidism to ophthalmopathy. In about 6 hyperthyroidism patients, the T-cell repertoire of thyroid tissue was compared with the T-cell repertoire of blood. Following sampling, methimazole starting at 30 mg daily was administered to hyperthyroidism patients, and high-dose intravenous methylprednisolone was administered to ophthalmopathy patients. The 75 to 100 discovery patients were divided at random into training and test sets in a 7:3 ratio.

TCR beta CDR3 regions were amplified from RNA transcripts for repertoire sequencing. HTBI primers and the Qiagen OneStep RT-PCR kit were used in a first-round RT-PCR, which was followed by a second-round multiplex PCR, size selection and purification. The libraries underwent paired-end sequencing with 100 bp reads on an Illumina HiSeq2000. On the authors' methods: SOAPnuke was used to process the reads, throwing out any read that had adapters, had uncalled bases, had a mean Phred below 15, or lacked an exact constant-primer or identifier match. COPE v1.2.5 was used to merge high-quality paired reads. Unique nucleotide sequences were defined as clonotypes and aligned to IMGT TRB V, D and J references using MiTCR v1.1. The analysis was limited to V-J combinations with a frequency above 0.0001, which together covered roughly 99% of the repertoires. For each V-J combination, a TCR clonal expansion and chaos score was defined as the ratio of F50 clonal expansion to chaos observed in the TCRdist matrix. Features were reduced by Welch's t-statistics and random forest to over 10 V-J combinations, which fed a naive Bayes classifier. Thyroid-blood repertoire similarity was quantified with the Morisita-Horn index. TCRdb reprocessed the public reads (quality trimming at Q25 with fastp, clone calling with MiXCR) and kept in-frame beta chains. Entries that share a CDR3 protein sequence are merged under the most common genes and DNA. V and J calls and clone size were set by TCRdb, not the authors. The sample records approximately 480,000 distinct CDR3 sequences, around an eighth of which are singletons. The ten most abundant clones make up more than 8.5% of the sample.

Broader findings and caveats from the paper: In cross-validation, the 13-signature model distinguished ophthalmopathy from stable hyperthyroidism with around 90% sensitivity and around 83% specificity, while in the test set the corresponding values were approximately 79% and 70%. Most expanded thyroid clonotypes with frequency above 0.001 were also detected in blood, suggesting blood repertoires may reflect the thyroid immune response. In validation, the model predicted ophthalmopathy progression with about 70% sensitivity and approximately 75% specificity; approximately 12 predicted patients were CT-confirmed with GO in a median of around 6 months. Sample size was not predetermined statistically, and investigators were not blinded to group allocation.

CDR1 and CDR2, looked up from the germline V gene (reference sequence), are DFQATT and SNEGSKA. Taken from cysteine to phenylalanine, the CDR3 has 14 residues. Only the CDR3 DNA is retained, 42 bases long and in frame from the first base. Trimming takes 3 bases from V and 0 bases from J, and the germline ends sit 11 bases apart. The ophthalmopathy patients had moderately to severely active disease, with a Clinical Activity Score of 3 or higher, a NOSPECS grade of 4 or higher, and a disease duration of less than 3 months. Patients with other autoimmune diseases, uncontrolled infections, pregnancy or lactation were excluded. Clinical symptoms, serum thyroxine, TRAb, thyroid ultrasound and orbital computed tomography formed the basis of the diagnosis. Using Ficoll-Paque density gradient centrifugation, PBMCs were isolated from about 9.2 ml of fresh peripheral blood. Trizol reagent was used to extract the total RNA, and its quality was then checked on an Agilent 2100 Bioanalyzer.

This clonotype was seen many times. No antigen is known for it. No base-level quality is on record; no much larger clone is a single base apart. This clonotype originated in a woman aged 25 to 45 with Graves' ophthalmopathy. Donor details come from another sample of the same person, matched by shared clones. Here the chain combines TRBV20-1 and TRBJ2-5; there is no confident call for the D gene. Sequences were obtained from blood. The sequenced DNA is TGCAGTGCTAGTACGATGACCAACCAAGAGACCCAGTACTTC. This yields the protein CSASTMTNQETQYF.